These T cell receptor beta chains were read from a single sample in a study of identical twins' blood T cells. TCRdb reprocessed the 5' RACE reads via MiXCR and lists one record per CDR3 protein. The data contain 400,000 or so distinct CDR3 sequences, roughly 28% of them seen just once; the ten biggest clones take up around 5.6%. The sample consisted of PBMCs. Source of these receptors: a woman aged 18-55 years in good health. Both conserved end residues are part of each CDR3. A D gene is named only where the DNA matches it firmly. Where a row states a size, it is once, few, many or the class of an expanded clone; other rows omit it.

d_call	v_call	j_call	cdr3_length	clone_size	cdr3_nt	cdr3_aa
-	TRBV20-1	TRBJ1-4	16	-	TGCAGTGCTAGATCTGGGGCGCCGACAACTAATGAAAAACTGTTTTTT	CSARSGAPTTNEKLFF
-	TRBV6-1	TRBJ2-2	13	-	TGTGCCAGTGGTCTAGGAAAGTCCGGGGAGCTGTTTTTT	CASGLGKSGELFF
-	TRBV10-3	TRBJ2-7	16	-	TGTGCCATCAGTGTGATACCCCGGGGCAGCTCCTACGAGCAGTACTTC	CAISVIPRGSSYEQYF
-	TRBV20-1	TRBJ1-4	12	-	TGCAGTGCTAGTCGACGTTTGGAAAAACTGTTTTTT	CSASRRLEKLFF
TRBD1	TRBV29-1	TRBJ1-5	15	many	TGCAGCGTTGCCTATATGACAGGGATCAATCAGCCCCAGCATTTT	CSVAYMTGINQPQHF
-	TRBV5-1	TRBJ1-1	14	many	TGCGCCAGCAGCACGGGACTGGGGAACACTGAAGCTTTCTTT	CASSTGLGNTEAFF
-	TRBV7-9	TRBJ2-1	14	-	TGTGCCAGCAGCTCACCATTTACTGGCACTGAGCAGTTCTTC	CASSSPFTGTEQFF
TRBD1	TRBV27	TRBJ1-5	13	-	TGTGCCAGCAGTTTACAGGGGGGTCAGCCCCAGCATTTT	CASSLQGGQPQHF
-	TRBV21-1	TRBJ2-1	15	few	TGTGCCAGCAGCGCTCGACTTGAATTTAAGAATGAGCAGTTCTTC	CASSARLEFKNEQFF
TRBD1	TRBV3-1	TRBJ1-2	15	-	TGTGCCAGCAGGCTCGGACAGGGGACTTTCTATGGCTACACCTTC	CASRLGQGTFYGYTF
-	TRBV19	TRBJ2-5	13	-	TGTGCCAGTAGTGATACTAGCTGGGAGACCCAGTACTTC	CASSDTSWETQYF
-	TRBV29-1	TRBJ1-4	14	few	TGCAGCGTTGAAGATCTTTATGCAGGAGGAAAACTGTTTTTT	CSVEDLYAGGKLFF
-	TRBV11-1	TRBJ2-3	14	-	TGTGCCAGCAGCTTAGTTAGCGGCACAGATACGCAGTATTTT	CASSLVSGTDTQYF
-	TRBV4-3	TRBJ2-1	16	-	TGCGCCAGCAGCCAAGAGGGCGACCACGTGTGTAATGAGCAGTTCTTC	CASSQEGDHVCNEQFF